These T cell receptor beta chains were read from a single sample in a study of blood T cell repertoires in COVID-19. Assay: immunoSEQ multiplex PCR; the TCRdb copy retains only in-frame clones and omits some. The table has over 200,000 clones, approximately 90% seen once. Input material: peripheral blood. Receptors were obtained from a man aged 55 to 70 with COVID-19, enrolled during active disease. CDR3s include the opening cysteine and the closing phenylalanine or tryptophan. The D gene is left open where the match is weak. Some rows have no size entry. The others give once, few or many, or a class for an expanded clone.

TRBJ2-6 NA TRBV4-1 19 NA TGCGCCAGCAGCCAATCGGGGACATCCGTGAGCTCTGGGGCCAACGTCCTGACTTTC CASSQSGTSVSSGANVLTF
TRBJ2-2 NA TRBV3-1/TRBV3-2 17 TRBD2 TGTGCCAGCAGCACACCCTTAGCGGGAGGGAGGACCGGGGAGCTGTTTTTT CASSTPLAGGRTGELFF
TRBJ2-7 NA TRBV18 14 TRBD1 TGTGCCAGCTCGCCGGCAGGGGGACGCCACGAGCAGTACTTC CASSPAGGRHEQYF
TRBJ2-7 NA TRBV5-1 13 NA TGCGCCAGCAGCTTGGTGGGGGGCTACGAGCAGTACTTC CASSLVGGYEQYF
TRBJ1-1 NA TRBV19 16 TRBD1 TGTGCCAGTAAGAAGTTAGGGACAGGGCTGAACACTGAAGCTTTCTTT CASKKLGTGLNTEAFF
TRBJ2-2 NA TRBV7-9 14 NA TGTGCCAGCAGCTTAGCGGGCAGGACCGGGGAGCTGTTTTTT CASSLAGRTGELFF
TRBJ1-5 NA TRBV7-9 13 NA TGTGCCAGCAGCTTAGGTTCGGGTCAGCCCCAGCATTTT CASSLGSGQPQHF
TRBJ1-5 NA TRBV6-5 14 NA TGTGCCAGCTCAAGGGTACAGGGTAATCAGCCCCAGCATTTT CASSRVQGNQPQHF
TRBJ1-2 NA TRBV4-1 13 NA TGCGCCAGCAGCCAAGAAGCGGTTGATGGCTACACCTTC CASSQEAVDGYTF
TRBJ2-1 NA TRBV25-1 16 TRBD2 TGTGCCAGCAGTGTACTAGCGGGAGATTCCTACAATGAGCAGTTCTTC CASSVLAGDSYNEQFF
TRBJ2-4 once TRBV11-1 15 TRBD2 TGTGCCAGCAGCTTAGGGCTAGCGGGAAAAAACATTCAGTACTTC CASSLGLAGKNIQYF
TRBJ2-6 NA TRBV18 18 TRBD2 TGTGCCAGCTCACCGAACCGGAGCAGCGGGGTTGGGGCCAACGTCCTGACTTTC CASSPNRSSGVGANVLTF
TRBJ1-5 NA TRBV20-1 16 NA TGCAGTGCTAGTGTGGGGGCAGGGATCCCCAATCAGCCCCAGCATTTT CSASVGAGIPNQPQHF
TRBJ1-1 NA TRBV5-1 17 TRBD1 TGCGCCAGCAGCCCGACGACAGGGGGCGCGAAGTACACTGAAGCTTTCTTT CASSPTTGGAKYTEAFF
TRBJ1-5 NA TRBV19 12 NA TGTGCCAGTAGTATCCTGTATCAGCCCCAGCATTTT CASSILYQPQHF
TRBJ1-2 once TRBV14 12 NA TGTGCCAGCAGCCAAGTTGGAGGTGGCTACACCTTC CASSQVGGGYTF
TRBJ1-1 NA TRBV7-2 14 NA TGTGCCAGCAGTTTAGGACAGTGGAACACTGAAGCTTTCTTT CASSLGQWNTEAFF
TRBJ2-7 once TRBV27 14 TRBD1 TGTGCCAGCAGTCCCTGGGACAGGGCCTACGAGCAGTACTTC CASSPWDRAYEQYF
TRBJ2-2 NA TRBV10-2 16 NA TGCGCCACCATGGGAATTCCAGGGTCACCCACCGGGGAGCTGTTTTTT CATMGIPGSPTGELFF
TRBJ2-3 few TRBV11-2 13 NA TGTGCCAGCAGCTTAGGACTAGCAGATACGCAGTATTTT CASSLGLADTQYF
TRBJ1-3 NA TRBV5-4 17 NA TGTGCCAGCAGCTTGGCCCAGGCAGGGCCCTCTGGAAACACCATATATTTT CASSLAQAGPSGNTIYF
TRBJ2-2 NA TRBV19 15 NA TGTGCCGGGGGGAGCGTGGGTACAAACACCGGGGAGCTGTTTTTT CAGGSVGTNTGELFF
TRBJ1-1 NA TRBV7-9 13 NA TGTGCCAGCAGCGTACAGGGGAACACTGAAGCTTTCTTT CASSVQGNTEAFF
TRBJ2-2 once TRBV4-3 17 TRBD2 TGCGCCAGCAGCCCTGGAACACTAGCGGGAGGGACCGGGGAGCTGTTTTTT CASSPGTLAGGTGELFF
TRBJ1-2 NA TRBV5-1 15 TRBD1 TGCGCCAGCAGCTTGGACGGGACAGCCTACTATGGCTACACCTTC CASSLDGTAYYGYTF
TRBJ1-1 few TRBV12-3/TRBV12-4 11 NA TGTGCCAGCAGTTTGGGCGGGGAAGCTTTCTTT CASSLGGEAFF
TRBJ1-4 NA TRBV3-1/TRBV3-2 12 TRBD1 TGTGCCAGCACAACAGGGGATGAAAAACTGTTTTTT CASTTGDEKLFF
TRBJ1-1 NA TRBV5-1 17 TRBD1 TGCGCCAGCAGCCTACTATCCACCGGGACAGGGAACACTGAAGCTTTCTTT CASSLLSTGTGNTEAFF
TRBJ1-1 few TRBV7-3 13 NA TGTGCCAGCAGCCGCGGGGTTAACACTGAAGCTTTCTTT CASSRGVNTEAFF
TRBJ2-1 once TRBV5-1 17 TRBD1 TGCGCCAGCAGCCCCAGGACAGGGGCCAGAGCCTACAATGAGCAGTTCTTC CASSPRTGARAYNEQFF
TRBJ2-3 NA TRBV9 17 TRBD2 TGTGCCAGCAGCGTAACCGCCGGGACTAGCGGGAGAAATACGCAGTATTTT CASSVTAGTSGRNTQYF
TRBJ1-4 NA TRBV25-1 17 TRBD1 TGTGCCAGCAGTGAGGACAGGGGGTATACAACTAATGAAAAACTGTTTTTT CASSEDRGYTTNEKLFF
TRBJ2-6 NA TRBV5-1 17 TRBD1 TGCGCCAGCAGCTTGTGGACAGGGGTTTCTGGGGCCAACGTCCTGACTTTC CASSLWTGVSGANVLTF
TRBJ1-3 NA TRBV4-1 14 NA TGCGCCAGCAGCCAAGATTCTGGCGGAAACACCATATATTTT CASSQDSGGNTIYF
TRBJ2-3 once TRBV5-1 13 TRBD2 TGCGCCAGCAGCTTTGCGGGGGAAGATACGCAGTATTTT CASSFAGEDTQYF
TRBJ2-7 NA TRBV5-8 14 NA TGTGCCAGCAGCTTGCGCCAGGGGATCTACGAGCAGTACTTC CASSLRQGIYEQYF
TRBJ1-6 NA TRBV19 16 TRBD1 TGTGCCAGCAGAGTACCCGGGACAGGGGATAATTCACCCCTCCACTTT CASRVPGTGDNSPLHF
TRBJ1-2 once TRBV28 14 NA TGTGCCAGCAGTTTCGGCCAGGGGTCCTATGGCTACACCTTC CASSFGQGSYGYTF
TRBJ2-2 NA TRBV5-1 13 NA TGCGCCAGCAGCTTGGACAGGCCCGGGGAGCTGTTTTTT CASSLDRPGELFF
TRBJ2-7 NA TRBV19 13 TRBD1 TGTGCCAGTAGTATGGGACAGTCCTACGAGCAGTACTTC CASSMGQSYEQYF
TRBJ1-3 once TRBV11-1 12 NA TGTGCCAGATACGGGTCTGGAAACACCATATATTTT CARYGSGNTIYF
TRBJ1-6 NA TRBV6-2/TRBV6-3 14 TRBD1 TGTGCCAGCAGTTATACAGGGGTGGCTTCACCCCTCCACTTT CASSYTGVASPLHF
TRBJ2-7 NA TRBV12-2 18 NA TGTGCAAGTCGCTTAAGGGCTAGCGGGAGGAATCCCCTCTACGAGCAGTACTTC CASRLRASGRNPLYEQYF
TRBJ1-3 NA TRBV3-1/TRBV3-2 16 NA TGTGCCAGCAGCCAAGAGCTGAGACTCTCTGGAAACACCATATATTTT CASSQELRLSGNTIYF
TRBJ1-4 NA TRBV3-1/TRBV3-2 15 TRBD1 TGTGCCAGCAGCCTTGGGACAGGGTCTAATGAAAAACTGTTTTTT CASSLGTGSNEKLFF
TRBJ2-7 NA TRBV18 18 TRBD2 TGTGCCAGCTCACCAATTCCGGGACTAGCGGGGGGCGCCTACGAGCAGTACTTC CASSPIPGLAGGAYEQYF
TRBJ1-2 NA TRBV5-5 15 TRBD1 TGTGCCAGCAGCTTGGACAGGGGTAGGGCCTATGGCTACACCTTC CASSLDRGRAYGYTF
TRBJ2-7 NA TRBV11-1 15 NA TGTGCCAGCAGCGGGCAAAGGGACAAAGTGCACGAGCAGTACTTC CASSGQRDKVHEQYF
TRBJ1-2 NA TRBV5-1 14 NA TGCGCCAGCAGCTTGATGGAGCTTTCCTATGGCTACACCTTC CASSLMELSYGYTF
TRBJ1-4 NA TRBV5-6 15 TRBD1 TGTGCCAGCAGCCCCGACAGGGGGGTTAATGAAAAACTGTTTTTT CASSPDRGVNEKLFF
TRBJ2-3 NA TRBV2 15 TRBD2 TGTGCCAGCAGTCGACTAGCGGGAGGAACAGATACGCAGTATTTT CASSRLAGGTDTQYF
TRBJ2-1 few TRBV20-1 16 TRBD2 TGCAGTGCTAGTTCTAGCGGGGTGATCTCCTACAATGAGCAGTTCTTC CSASSSGVISYNEQFF